These T cell receptor beta chains were read from a single sample in a study of T cell repertoires in cytomegalovirus infection. TCRdb reanalysed the reads using MiXCR and keeps one entry per CDR3 protein. Of roughly 570,000 distinct CDR3 sequences listed, just under 40% are singletons. Their antigens remain unidentified. The source material was cultured PBMCs, sampled from culture after CMV antigen stimulation. Receptors originate from a human donor in good health (CMV status not recorded). Some clones in this sample may be carry-over from other donors' samples. Each CDR3 is given with its conserved first and last residue. D genes are given only for firm matches. Expanded clones get a size class; other rows say once, few or many, or leave the size out.

len: 15; abundance: few; d_gene: TRBD2; j_gene: TRBJ2-1; v_gene: TRBV7-9; CDR3aa: CASSLRGRKHNEQFF; CDR3nt: TGTGCCAGCAGCTTACGCGGGAGGAAGCACAATGAGCAGTTCTTC
len: 12; abundance: NA; d_gene: NA; j_gene: TRBJ2-1; v_gene: TRBV7-2; CDR3aa: CASSAFYNEQFF; CDR3nt: TGTGCCAGCAGCGCTTTCTACAATGAGCAGTTCTTC
len: 16; abundance: NA; d_gene: TRBD2; j_gene: TRBJ2-3; v_gene: TRBV10-3; CDR3aa: CAISQTSGGSGDTQYF; CDR3nt: TGTGCCATCAGTCAGACTAGCGGGGGGTCTGGAGATACGCAGTATTTT
len: 15; abundance: NA; d_gene: NA; j_gene: TRBJ1-4; v_gene: TRBV7-9; CDR3aa: CASSHTGGAVEKLFF; CDR3nt: TGTGCCAGCAGCCACACCGGGGGGGCGGTTGAAAAACTGTTTTTT
len: 14; abundance: few; d_gene: TRBD2; j_gene: TRBJ2-7; v_gene: TRBV11-2; CDR3aa: CASSSGTRHYEQYF; CDR3nt: TGTGCCAGCAGCTCGGGGACTAGGCATTACGAGCAGTACTTC
len: 13; abundance: NA; d_gene: TRBD2; j_gene: TRBJ2-1; v_gene: TRBV20-1; CDR3aa: CSAVVAGANEQFF; CDR3nt: TGCAGTGCGGTGGTAGCGGGAGCCAATGAGCAGTTCTTC
len: 14; abundance: NA; d_gene: NA; j_gene: TRBJ2-4; v_gene: TRBV29-1; CDR3aa: CSVGARPGRYIQYF; CDR3nt: TGCAGCGTTGGGGCCCGGCCAGGGAGGTACATTCAGTACTTC
len: 14; abundance: few; d_gene: NA; j_gene: TRBJ1-2; v_gene: TRBV7-2; CDR3aa: CASSLGTPSYGYTF; CDR3nt: TGTGCCAGCAGCTTAGGGACACCGTCCTATGGCTACACCTTC
len: 17; abundance: few; d_gene: NA; j_gene: TRBJ2-1; v_gene: TRBV7-2; CDR3aa: CASSPTPQIGSYNEQFF; CDR3nt: TGTGCCAGCAGCCCCACCCCCCAGATTGGGTCCTACAATGAGCAGTTCTTC
len: 14; abundance: NA; d_gene: TRBD2; j_gene: TRBJ2-7; v_gene: TRBV12-3/TRBV12-4; CDR3aa: CASRATSGVYEQYF; CDR3nt: TGTGCCAGCAGGGCGACTAGCGGGGTGTACGAGCAGTACTTC
len: 13; abundance: once; d_gene: NA; j_gene: TRBJ1-5; v_gene: TRBV20-1; CDR3aa: CSAPRRRNQPQHF; CDR3nt: TGCAGTGCCCCGAGACGGAGAAATCAGCCCCAGCATTTT
len: 14; abundance: few; d_gene: TRBD2; j_gene: TRBJ2-7; v_gene: TRBV7-6; CDR3aa: CASLLVAGVGEQYF; CDR3nt: TGTGCCAGCCTTCTAGTAGCGGGGGTTGGGGAGCAGTACTTC
len: 14; abundance: NA; d_gene: NA; j_gene: TRBJ2-1; v_gene: TRBV28; CDR3aa: CASRPRRSYNEQFF; CDR3nt: TGTGCCAGCAGGCCCCGTAGGTCCTACAATGAGCAGTTCTTC
len: 16; abundance: NA; d_gene: NA; j_gene: TRBJ1-2; v_gene: TRBV5-1; CDR3aa: CASSLAPGNANYGYTF; CDR3nt: TGCGCCAGCAGCTTGGCCCCTGGGAACGCAAACTATGGCTACACCTTC
len: 16; abundance: few; d_gene: NA; j_gene: TRBJ2-3; v_gene: TRBV9; CDR3aa: CASSPHIVSDTDTQYF; CDR3nt: TGTGCCAGCAGCCCCCATATCGTTAGCGACACAGATACGCAGTATTTT
len: 15; abundance: many; d_gene: TRBD1; j_gene: TRBJ1-4; v_gene: TRBV7-9; CDR3aa: CASSPQGEESEKLFF; CDR3nt: TGTGCCAGCAGCCCCCAGGGGGAGGAGTCCGAAAAACTGTTTTTT
len: 12; abundance: NA; d_gene: NA; j_gene: TRBJ2-2; v_gene: TRBV12-3/TRBV12-4; CDR3aa: CASLTTFGELFF; CDR3nt: TGTGCCAGCCTGACAACCTTTGGGGAGCTGTTTTTT
len: 15; abundance: NA; d_gene: NA; j_gene: TRBJ2-7; v_gene: TRBV6-5; CDR3aa: CASSPIMRSSYEQYF; CDR3nt: TGTGCCAGCAGTCCCATCATGAGATCTTCCTACGAGCAGTACTTC
len: 15; abundance: few; d_gene: NA; j_gene: TRBJ1-1; v_gene: TRBV6-5; CDR3aa: CASIPRGGLGTEAFF; CDR3nt: TGTGCCAGCATACCCAGGGGAGGGCTAGGGACTGAAGCTTTCTTT
len: 17; abundance: NA; d_gene: TRBD1; j_gene: TRBJ1-2; v_gene: TRBV12-3/TRBV12-4; CDR3aa: CASSLRSRDREWYGYTF; CDR3nt: TGTGCCAGCAGTTTGCGGTCCCGGGACAGGGAATGGTATGGCTACACCTTC
len: 18; abundance: NA; d_gene: TRBD1; j_gene: TRBJ2-5; v_gene: TRBV27; CDR3aa: CASSSTRTGGKRSETQYF; CDR3nt: TGTGCCAGCAGTTCCACCCGCACAGGGGGAAAGCGATCAGAGACCCAGTACTTC
len: 15; abundance: few; d_gene: TRBD2; j_gene: TRBJ2-1; v_gene: TRBV19; CDR3aa: CASSQGLAGVDEQFF; CDR3nt: TGTGCCAGTAGTCAAGGACTAGCGGGAGTCGATGAGCAGTTCTTC
len: 15; abundance: NA; d_gene: NA; j_gene: TRBJ1-2; v_gene: TRBV7-2; CDR3aa: CASSLAWAGDYGYTF; CDR3nt: TGTGCCAGCAGCTTAGCGTGGGCGGGGGACTATGGCTACACCTTC
len: 11; abundance: once; d_gene: NA; j_gene: TRBJ1-1; v_gene: TRBV12-3/TRBV12-4; CDR3aa: CASSFGHEAFF; CDR3nt: TGTGCCAGCAGTTTCGGCCACGAAGCTTTCTTT
len: 14; abundance: few; d_gene: TRBD2; j_gene: TRBJ2-1; v_gene: TRBV10-3; CDR3aa: CAISGLADYNEQFF; CDR3nt: TGTGCCATCAGTGGACTAGCGGATTACAATGAGCAGTTCTTC
len: 13; abundance: few; d_gene: NA; j_gene: TRBJ2-7; v_gene: TRBV7-8; CDR3aa: CASSLDRQNEQYF; CDR3nt: TGTGCCAGCAGCCTCGACAGGCAGAACGAGCAGTACTTC
len: 13; abundance: NA; d_gene: NA; j_gene: TRBJ1-4; v_gene: TRBV28; CDR3aa: CARVRGLDEKLFF; CDR3nt: TGTGCCAGGGTTCGAGGCCTTGATGAAAAACTGTTTTTT
len: 14; abundance: few; d_gene: NA; j_gene: TRBJ2-3; v_gene: TRBV6-6; CDR3aa: CASSYGQTRDTQYF; CDR3nt: TGTGCCAGCAGTTACGGACAGACACGGGATACGCAGTATTTT
len: 17; abundance: NA; d_gene: NA; j_gene: TRBJ2-1; v_gene: TRBV7-2; CDR3aa: CASSLGGGHPIYNEQFF; CDR3nt: TGTGCCAGCAGCTTAGGGGGGGGCCACCCGATCTACAATGAGCAGTTCTTC
len: 14; abundance: NA; d_gene: NA; j_gene: TRBJ2-5; v_gene: TRBV4-1; CDR3aa: CASSRVEGGETQYF; CDR3nt: TGCGCCAGCAGCCGCGTCGAAGGAGGGGAGACCCAGTACTTC
len: 14; abundance: NA; d_gene: NA; j_gene: TRBJ2-5; v_gene: TRBV5-1; CDR3aa: CASSRAGRRETQYF; CDR3nt: TGCGCCAGCAGTCGGGCGGGGCGCCGGGAGACCCAGTACTTC
len: 17; abundance: few; d_gene: NA; j_gene: TRBJ2-5; v_gene: TRBV27; CDR3aa: CASSSTLGGGGLETQYF; CDR3nt: TGTGCCAGCAGTTCCACCCTGGGTGGCGGCGGGTTGGAGACCCAGTACTTC
len: 15; abundance: once; d_gene: TRBD1; j_gene: TRBJ1-4; v_gene: TRBV14; CDR3aa: CASSHGTGGYEKLFF; CDR3nt: TGTGCCAGCAGCCACGGGACAGGGGGCTATGAAAAACTGTTTTTT
len: 15; abundance: few; d_gene: TRBD1; j_gene: TRBJ2-7; v_gene: TRBV19; CDR3aa: CASRGTGGSSYEQYF; CDR3nt: TGTGCCAGTAGGGGGACAGGGGGAAGCTCCTACGAGCAGTACTTC
len: 18; abundance: NA; d_gene: TRBD2; j_gene: TRBJ2-1; v_gene: TRBV7-8; CDR3aa: CASSLRGGRSSSYNEQFF; CDR3nt: TGTGCCAGCAGCTTAAGGGGCGGGAGGTCCAGCTCCTACAATGAGCAGTTCTTC
len: 13; abundance: few; d_gene: NA; j_gene: TRBJ2-2; v_gene: TRBV2; CDR3aa: CASTGDRTGELFF; CDR3nt: TGTGCCAGCACAGGGGATCGCACCGGGGAGCTGTTTTTT